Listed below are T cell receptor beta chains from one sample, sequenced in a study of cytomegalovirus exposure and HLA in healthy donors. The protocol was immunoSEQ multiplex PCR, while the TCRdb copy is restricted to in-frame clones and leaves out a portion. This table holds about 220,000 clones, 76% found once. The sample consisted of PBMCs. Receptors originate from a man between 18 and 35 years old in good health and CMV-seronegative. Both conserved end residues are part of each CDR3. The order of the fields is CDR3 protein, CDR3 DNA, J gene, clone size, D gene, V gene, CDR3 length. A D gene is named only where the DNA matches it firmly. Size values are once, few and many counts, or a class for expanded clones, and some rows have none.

CSVERWQGNNEQFF,TGCAGCGTTGAACGATGGCAGGGGAACAATGAGCAGTTCTTC,TRBJ2-1,few,.,TRBV29-1,14
CASSSTSGGLYNEQFF,TGTGCCAGCAGTTCTACTAGCGGGGGCCTCTACAATGAGCAGTTCTTC,TRBJ2-1,.,TRBD2,TRBV27,16
CASRKDILESNQPQHF,TGTGCCAGCAGGAAGGACATTCTCGAATCCAATCAGCCCCAGCATTTT,TRBJ1-5,.,.,TRBV6-6,16
CASSSIGQGMGEELFF,TGTGCCAGCAGCTCGATTGGACAGGGCATGGGAGAGGAGCTGTTTTTT,TRBJ2-2,.,TRBD1,TRBV7-8,16
CASSVASGYTDTQYF,TGTGCCAGCAGCGTAGCTAGCGGATACACAGATACGCAGTATTTT,TRBJ2-3,.,TRBD2,TRBV9,15
CASSLAGGYTEAFF,TGCGCCAGCAGCTTGGCCGGGGGATACACTGAAGCTTTCTTT,TRBJ1-1,.,.,TRBV5-1,14
CAWGTGGFGEKLFF,TGTGCCTGGGGGACGGGGGGCTTCGGTGAAAAACTGTTTTTT,TRBJ1-4,.,.,TRBV30,14
CASSLFAGVSYNEQFF,TGCGCCAGCAGCTTGTTTGCGGGAGTCTCCTACAATGAGCAGTTCTTC,TRBJ2-1,once,TRBD2,TRBV5-1,16
CAIAETGRYEQYF,TGTGCCATCGCCGAGACAGGTCGCTACGAGCAGTACTTC,TRBJ2-7,.,.,TRBV2,13
CASSEAARMETQYF,TGTGCCAGCAGTGAAGCGGCCAGGATGGAGACCCAGTACTTC,TRBJ2-5,.,.,TRBV2,14
CASSHGQSSEKLFF,TGTGCCAGCAGCCACGGACAGAGCAGTGAAAAACTGTTTTTT,TRBJ1-4,.,.,TRBV27,14
CASSQGDGRETQYF,TGTGCCAGCAGCCAAGGTGACGGGAGGGAGACCCAGTACTTC,TRBJ2-5,.,TRBD2,TRBV14,14
CASSLGTGIFEAFF,TGTGCCAGCAGTTTAGGGACAGGAATCTTTGAAGCTTTCTTT,TRBJ1-1,.,TRBD1,TRBV27,14
CAISGQGKGEAFF,TGTGCCATCAGTGGACAGGGAAAAGGTGAAGCTTTCTTT,TRBJ1-1,.,TRBD1,TRBV10-3,13
CASSKGGGIYEQYF,TGTGCCAGCAGTAAAGGGGGGGGGATCTACGAGCAGTACTTC,TRBJ2-7,.,.,TRBV4-2,14
CASSLTGGLNYGYTF,TGTGCCAGCAGTTTGACAGGAGGTCTTAACTATGGCTACACCTTC,TRBJ1-2,few,.,TRBV28,15
CASSLVRVNTEAFF,TGTGCCAGCAGTTTAGTCAGGGTGAACACTGAAGCTTTCTTT,TRBJ1-1,.,.,TRBV28,14
CASRSSGGGLAQYF,TGTGCCAGCAGATCTAGCGGGGGCGGTCTGGCCCAGTACTTC,TRBJ2-5,.,TRBD2,TRBV28,14
CASSQGGTGNKTNYGYTF,TGCGCCAGCAGTCAAGGTGGGACAGGGAATAAGACTAACTATGGCTACACCTTC,TRBJ1-2,.,TRBD1,TRBV23-1,18
CASSLWGGTGETLGQETQYF,TGTGCCAGCAGTTTATGGGGTGGGACAGGGGAAACTTTAGGCCAAGAGACCCAGTACTTC,TRBJ2-5,.,TRBD1,TRBV28,20
CASSYPGGGGNQPQHF,TGTGCCAGCAGTTACCCGGGGGGAGGGGGCAATCAGCCCCAGCATTTT,TRBJ1-5,once,.,TRBV6-6,16
CASSPGLAGYEQYF,TGTGCCAGCAGTCCGGGACTAGCGGGGTACGAGCAGTACTTC,TRBJ2-7,.,TRBD2,TRBV7-2,14
CASSPGTGADYGYTF,TGTGCCAGCAGTCCCGGGACAGGCGCCGACTATGGCTACACCTTC,TRBJ1-2,.,TRBD1,TRBV27,15
CATSRDRDPGNEQFF,TGTGCCACCAGCAGAGATCGGGATCCGGGGAATGAGCAGTTCTTC,TRBJ2-1,.,.,TRBV15,15
CASRAGTGIQETQYF,TGTGCCAGCAGGGCCGGGACAGGAATACAAGAGACCCAGTACTTC,TRBJ2-5,.,TRBD1,TRBV6-5,15
CASSTKLAAGGETQYF,TGTGCCAGCAGCACGAAACTAGCGGCGGGGGGAGAGACCCAGTACTTC,TRBJ2-5,.,TRBD2,TRBV5-5,16
CASSVETSGYEQYF,TGTGCCAGCAGTGTCGAGACTAGCGGCTACGAGCAGTACTTC,TRBJ2-7,few,TRBD2,TRBV6-1,14
CASSSSDGSYNEQFF,TGTGCCAGCAGCTCTAGCGACGGCTCCTACAATGAGCAGTTCTTC,TRBJ2-1,.,.,TRBV5-4,15
CATSRGQGDFDEQYF,TGTGCCACCAGCAGAGGGCAGGGCGACTTCGACGAGCAGTACTTC,TRBJ2-7,.,.,TRBV15,15
CSVQGTVNTEAFF,TGCAGCGTACAGGGAACCGTGAACACTGAAGCTTTCTTT,TRBJ1-1,.,.,TRBV29-1,13
CATSSPSGNTEAFF,TGTGCCACCAGCAGCCCATCGGGGAACACTGAAGCTTTCTTT,TRBJ1-1,.,.,TRBV15,14
CASSSDRDYEQYF,TGTGCCAGCAGCTCTGACAGGGACTACGAGCAGTACTTC,TRBJ2-7,.,TRBD1,TRBV5-4,13
CASSRQGYEQYF,TGTGCCAGCAGTCGACAGGGCTACGAGCAGTACTTC,TRBJ2-7,.,TRBD1,TRBV2,12
CASSKGQGRYEQYF,TGTGCCAGCAGTAAGGGACAGGGAAGGTACGAGCAGTACTTC,TRBJ2-7,.,TRBD1,TRBV5-6,14
CASSADRTYEQYF,TGTGCCAGCAGCGCAGACAGGACCTACGAGCAGTACTTC,TRBJ2-7,.,.,TRBV9,13
CASSLYRETEAFF,TGTGCCAGCAGCTTATACAGGGAAACTGAAGCTTTCTTT,TRBJ1-1,.,.,TRBV7-9,13
CASSPTPRGTEAFF,TGTGCCAGCAGCCCGACACCCCGGGGAACTGAAGCTTTCTTT,TRBJ1-1,.,.,TRBV5-6,14
CASSPLTGGTDTQYF,TGTGCCAGTAGTCCGCTGACAGGGGGCACAGATACGCAGTATTTT,TRBJ2-3,.,TRBD1,TRBV19,15
CASSTLWTGGRGDTEAFF,TGTGCCAGTAGTACCTTATGGACAGGGGGCAGGGGAGATACTGAAGCTTTCTTT,TRBJ1-1,.,TRBD1,TRBV19,18
CASSEWRGGADAEKLFF,TGTGCCAGCAGTGAATGGCGCGGGGGGGCGGACGCTGAAAAACTGTTTTTT,TRBJ1-4,.,.,TRBV2,17
CASSATGKVTEKLFF,TGTGCCAGCAGCGCCACAGGAAAAGTGACTGAAAAACTGTTTTTT,TRBJ1-4,once,.,TRBV28,15
CASSYRQGNSGNTIYF,TGCGCCAGCAGCTACCGACAGGGGAACTCTGGAAACACCATATATTTT,TRBJ1-3,.,TRBD1,TRBV5-1,16
CASSPLITTNEQFF,TGTGCCAGCTCACCACTGATCACTACCAATGAGCAGTTCTTC,TRBJ2-1,few,.,TRBV18,14
CASSFTQGSSYEQYF,TGTGCCAGCAGCTTTACACAGGGATCCTCATACGAGCAGTACTTC,TRBJ2-7,.,.,TRBV11-2,15
CASSEGPSSSYEQYF,TGTGCCAGCAGTGAAGGCCCATCGAGCTCCTACGAGCAGTACTTC,TRBJ2-7,.,.,TRBV6-1,15
CATLTETNTEAFF,TGCGCCACCCTGACAGAGACGAACACTGAAGCTTTCTTT,TRBJ1-1,few,.,TRBV5-1,13
CASSQVVGGLSYEQYF,TGCGCCAGCAGCCAAGTAGTCGGGGGGCTCTCCTACGAGCAGTACTTC,TRBJ2-7,.,.,TRBV4-1,16
CASSPDLAGNTQYF,TGTGCTAGCAGCCCAGACCTAGCTGGGAATACGCAGTATTTT,TRBJ2-3,.,.,TRBV7-7,14
CASSPGVWSSYEQYF,TGTGCTAGCAGTCCAGGGGTGTGGAGCTCCTACGAGCAGTACTTC,TRBJ2-7,.,.,TRBV7-7,15
CASSEVSYHNEQFF,TGTGCCAGCAGTGAAGTAAGCTATCACAATGAGCAGTTCTTC,TRBJ2-1,.,.,TRBV6-1,14
CSVRRFPDRGIKTQYF,TGCAGCGTACGACGTTTCCCGGACAGGGGTATTAAGACCCAGTACTTC,TRBJ2-5,.,TRBD1,TRBV29-1,16
CAAQGAVNTEAFF,TGTGCCGCCCAGGGGGCGGTGAACACTGAAGCTTTCTTT,TRBJ1-1,.,TRBD1,TRBV6-5,13
CASSLEAGNTIYF,TGTGCCAGCAGCTTAGAAGCAGGAAACACCATATATTTT,TRBJ1-3,.,.,TRBV11-3,13
CASSLDRGGDGYTF,TGTGCCAGCAGCTTAGACAGGGGGGGGGACGGCTACACCTTC,TRBJ1-2,few,TRBD1,TRBV7-6,14
CASSIGGSRNEQYF,TGTGCCAGTAGTATTGGCGGGAGCCGCAACGAGCAGTACTTC,TRBJ2-7,.,TRBD2,TRBV19,14
CASSPSTGSHYGYTF,TGTGCCAGCTCACCAAGTACAGGGTCCCACTATGGCTACACCTTC,TRBJ1-2,.,.,TRBV18,15
CASSWTSGTNLYEQYF,TGTGCCAGCAGTTGGACTAGCGGCACAAACCTATACGAGCAGTACTTC,TRBJ2-7,.,TRBD2,TRBV27,16